A selection of T cell receptor beta chains follows, all from one sample in a study of siplizumab effects on memory and regulatory T cells. The data were produced by immunoSEQ multiplex PCR, yet TCRdb's version contains in-frame clones alone and is incomplete. This table holds over 65,000 clones, about 92% found once. The sample comprised CD8+ T cells sorted from blood. All receptors derive from a human donor in good health. Both conserved end residues are part of each CDR3. A D gene is named only where the DNA matches it firmly. Clone sizes are given selectively: once, few, many, or a class where the clone is expanded.

D	V	J	size	CDR3	DNA
TRBD2	TRBV7-2	TRBJ2-2	-	CASSLAGGFSGELFF	TGTGCCAGCAGCTTAGCGGGGGGGTTCTCCGGGGAGCTGTTTTTT
-	TRBV27	TRBJ2-5	-	CASSSPGAGYETQYF	TGTGCCAGCAGTTCCCCTGGGGCAGGCTACGAGACCCAGTACTTC
TRBD1	TRBV7-9	TRBJ1-5	few	CASSQGAGQPQHF	TGTGCCAGCAGCCAGGGGGCAGGACAGCCCCAGCATTTT
TRBD1	TRBV27	TRBJ1-2	many	CASRGQGAGGYTF	TGTGCCAGCAGGGGACAGGGGGCAGGTGGCTACACCTTC
TRBD2	TRBV11-2	TRBJ2-4	-	CASSLIASGGRNIQYF	TGTGCCAGCAGCTTAATCGCTAGCGGGGGGAGAAACATTCAGTACTTC
-	TRBV13	TRBJ1-5	-	CASSPRAGGQPQHF	TGTGCCAGCAGCCCCCGAGCTGGAGGGCAGCCCCAGCATTTT
-	TRBV4-2	TRBJ2-7	-	CASSQLKSGGAYEQYF	TGTGCCAGCAGCCAACTCAAATCCGGGGGAGCCTACGAGCAGTACTTC
-	TRBV5-1	TRBJ1-2	once	CASSRTGTFENYGYTF	TGCGCCAGCAGCCGTACAGGGACCTTCGAGAATTATGGCTACACCTTC
-	TRBV30	TRBJ1-2	-	CAWSVPLGRGPSYGYTF	TGTGCCTGGAGTGTACCCCTCGGCAGGGGACCTTCCTATGGCTACACCTTC
-	TRBV5-1	TRBJ2-2	once	CASRMNTGELFF	TGCGCCAGCAGGATGAACACCGGGGAGCTGTTTTTT